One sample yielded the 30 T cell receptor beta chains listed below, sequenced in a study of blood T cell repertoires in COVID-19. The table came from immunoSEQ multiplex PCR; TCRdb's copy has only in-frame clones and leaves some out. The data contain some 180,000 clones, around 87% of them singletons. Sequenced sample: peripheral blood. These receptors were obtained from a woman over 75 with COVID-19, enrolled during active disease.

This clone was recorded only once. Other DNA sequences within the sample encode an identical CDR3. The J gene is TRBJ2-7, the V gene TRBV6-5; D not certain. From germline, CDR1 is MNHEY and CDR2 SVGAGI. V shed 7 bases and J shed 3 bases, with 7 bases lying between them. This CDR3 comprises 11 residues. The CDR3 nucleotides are TGTGCCAGCAAGAACAGCTACGAGCAGTACTTC. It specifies CASKNSYEQYF.

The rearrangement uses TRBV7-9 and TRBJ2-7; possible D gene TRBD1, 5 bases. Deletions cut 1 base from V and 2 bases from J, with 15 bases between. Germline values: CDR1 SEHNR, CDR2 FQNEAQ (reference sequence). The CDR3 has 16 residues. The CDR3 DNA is TGTGCCAGCAGCTTAGGCTCCACAGGACGGGCCTACGAGCAGTACTTC. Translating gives CASSLGSTGRAYEQYF. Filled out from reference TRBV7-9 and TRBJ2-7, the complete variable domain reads DTGVSQNPRHKITKRGQNVTFRCDPISEHNRLYWYRQTLGQGPEFLTYFQNEAQLEKSRLLSDRFSAERPKGSFSTLEIQRTEQGDSAMYLCASSLGSTGRAYEQYFGPGTRLTVT.

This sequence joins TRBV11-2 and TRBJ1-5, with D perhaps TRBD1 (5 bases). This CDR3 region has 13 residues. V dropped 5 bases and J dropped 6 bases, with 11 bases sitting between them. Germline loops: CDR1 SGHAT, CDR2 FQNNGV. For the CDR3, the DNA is TGTGCCAGCAGCCAAGGGGTTCGTCAGCCCCAGCATTTT. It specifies CASSQGVRQPQHF.

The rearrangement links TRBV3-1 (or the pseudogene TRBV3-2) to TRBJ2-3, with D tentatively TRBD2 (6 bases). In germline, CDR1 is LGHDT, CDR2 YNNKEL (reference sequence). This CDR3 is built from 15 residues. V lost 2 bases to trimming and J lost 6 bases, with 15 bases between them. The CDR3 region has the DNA TGTGCCAGCAGCCAAATCGCGGCGGGGCGGGATACGCAGTATTTT. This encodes CASSQIAAGRDTQYF.

In nucleotides, the CDR3 is TGTGCCAGCAGCTCGGACAGGGTCTACGAGCAGTACTTC. It translates to CASSSDRVYEQYF. The genes are TRBV5-4 and TRBJ2-7; 8 bases line up with TRBD1. V lost 3 bases to trimming and J lost 3 bases; unmatched junction nucleotides: 2. Germline V lookup: CDR1 SGHNT, CDR2 YYREEE (reference sequence). This CDR3 has 13 amino acids.

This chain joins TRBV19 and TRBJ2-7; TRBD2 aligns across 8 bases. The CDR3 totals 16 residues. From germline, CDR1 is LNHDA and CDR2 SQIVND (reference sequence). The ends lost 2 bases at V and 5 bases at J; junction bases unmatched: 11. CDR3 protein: CASSIHKKRESDEQYF. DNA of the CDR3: TGTGCCAGTAGTATACATAAGAAGCGGGAGTCCGACGAGCAGTACTTC.

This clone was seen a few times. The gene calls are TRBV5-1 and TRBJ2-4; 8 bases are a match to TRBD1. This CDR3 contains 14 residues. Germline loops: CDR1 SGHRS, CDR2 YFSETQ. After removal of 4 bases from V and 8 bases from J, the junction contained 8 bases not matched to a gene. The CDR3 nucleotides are TGCGCCAGCAGCCCAAGGACAGGGAGTCACATTCAGTACTTC. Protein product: CASSPRTGSHIQYF. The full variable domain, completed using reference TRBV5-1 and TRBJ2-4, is KAGVTQTPRYLIKTRGQQVTLSCSPISGHRSVSWYQQTPGQGLQFLFEYFSETQRNKGNFPGRFSGRQFSNSRSEMNVSTLELGDSALYLCASSPRTGSHIQYFGAGTRLSVL.

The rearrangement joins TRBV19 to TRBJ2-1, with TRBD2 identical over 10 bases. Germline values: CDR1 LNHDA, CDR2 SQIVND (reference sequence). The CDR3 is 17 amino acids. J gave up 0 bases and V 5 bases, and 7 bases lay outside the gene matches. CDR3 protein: CASSLAGGLSSYNEQFF. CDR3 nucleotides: TGTGCCAGTAGTTTAGCGGGAGGATTGAGCTCCTACAATGAGCAGTTCTTC.

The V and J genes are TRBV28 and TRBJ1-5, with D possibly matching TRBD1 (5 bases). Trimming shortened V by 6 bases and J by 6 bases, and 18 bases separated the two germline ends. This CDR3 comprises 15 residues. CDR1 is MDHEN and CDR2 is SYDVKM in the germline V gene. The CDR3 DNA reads TGTGCCAGCAGAAAGGGACTTGGGGCGGGTCAGCCCCAGCATTTT. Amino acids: CASRKGLGAGQPQHF.

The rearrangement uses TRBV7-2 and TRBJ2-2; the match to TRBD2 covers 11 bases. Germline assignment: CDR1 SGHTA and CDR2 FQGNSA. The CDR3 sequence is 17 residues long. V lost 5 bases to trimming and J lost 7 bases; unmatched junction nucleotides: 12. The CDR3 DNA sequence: TGTGCCAGCAGCCCCGTAGCGGGAGGGCCAGGTGGCGGGGAGCTGTTTTTT. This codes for CASSPVAGGPGGGELFF.

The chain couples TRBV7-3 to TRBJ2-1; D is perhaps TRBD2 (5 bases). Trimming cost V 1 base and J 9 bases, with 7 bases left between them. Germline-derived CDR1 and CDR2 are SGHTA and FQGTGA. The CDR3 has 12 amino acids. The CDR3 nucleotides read TGTGCCAGCAGCTTAATAGGGAGTGAGCAGTTCTTC. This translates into CASSLIGSEQFF.

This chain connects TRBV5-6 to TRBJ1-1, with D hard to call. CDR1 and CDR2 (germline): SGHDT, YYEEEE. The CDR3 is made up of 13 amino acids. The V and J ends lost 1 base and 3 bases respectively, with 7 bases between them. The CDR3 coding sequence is TGTGCCAGCAGCTTGATTCGAGACACTGAAGCTTTCTTT. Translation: CASSLIRDTEAFF.

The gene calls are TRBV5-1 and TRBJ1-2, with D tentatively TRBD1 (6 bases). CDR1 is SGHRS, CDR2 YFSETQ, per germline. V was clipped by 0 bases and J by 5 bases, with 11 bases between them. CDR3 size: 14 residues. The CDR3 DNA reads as TGCGCCAGCAGCTTGGGACAGGTTGAATATGGCTACACCTTC. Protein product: CASSLGQVEYGYTF.

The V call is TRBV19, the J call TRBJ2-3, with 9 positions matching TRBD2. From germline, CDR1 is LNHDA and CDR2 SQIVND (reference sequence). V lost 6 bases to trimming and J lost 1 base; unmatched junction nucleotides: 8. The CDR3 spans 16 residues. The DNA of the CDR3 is TGTGCCAGTAGCCTCCTAGCGGGAAGTGGCACAGATACGCAGTATTTT. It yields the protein CASSLLAGSGTDTQYF.

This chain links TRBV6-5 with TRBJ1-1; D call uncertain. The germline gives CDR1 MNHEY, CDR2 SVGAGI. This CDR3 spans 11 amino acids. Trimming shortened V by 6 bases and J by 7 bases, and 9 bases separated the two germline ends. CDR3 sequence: CASRPTGEAFF. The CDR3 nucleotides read TGTGCCAGCAGACCAACCGGTGAAGCTTTCTTT.

The CDR3 DNA reads as TGCGCCAGCAGCTTGGTGGCAGGGGGCAGTGAGCAGTTCTTC. Protein: CASSLVAGGSEQFF. The rearrangement joins TRBV5-1 to TRBJ2-1; 8 bases align to TRBD1. The CDR3 loop spans 14 amino acids. V gave up 0 bases and J gave up 9 bases; unmatched junction bases: 5. Germline V lookup: CDR1 SGHRS, CDR2 YFSETQ.

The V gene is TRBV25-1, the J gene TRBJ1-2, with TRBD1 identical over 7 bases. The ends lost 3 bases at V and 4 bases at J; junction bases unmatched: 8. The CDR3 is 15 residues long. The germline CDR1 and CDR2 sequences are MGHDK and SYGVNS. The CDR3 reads CASSDPNRGSYGYTF. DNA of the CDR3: TGTGCCAGCAGTGATCCTAACAGGGGTTCCTATGGCTACACCTTC.

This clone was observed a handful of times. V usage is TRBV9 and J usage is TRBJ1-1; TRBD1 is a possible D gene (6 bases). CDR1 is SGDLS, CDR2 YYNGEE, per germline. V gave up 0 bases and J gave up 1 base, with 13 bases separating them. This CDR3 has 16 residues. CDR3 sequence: CASSVGGDTANTEAFF. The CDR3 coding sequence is TGTGCCAGCAGCGTAGGAGGGGACACGGCGAACACTGAAGCTTTCTTT.

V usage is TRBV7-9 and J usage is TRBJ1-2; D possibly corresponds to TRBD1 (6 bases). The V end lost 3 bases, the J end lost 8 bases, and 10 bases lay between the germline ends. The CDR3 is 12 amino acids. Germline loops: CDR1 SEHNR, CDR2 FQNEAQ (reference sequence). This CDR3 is CASSLGQMGYTF. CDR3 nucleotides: TGTGCCAGCAGCTTGGGACAAATGGGCTACACCTTC.

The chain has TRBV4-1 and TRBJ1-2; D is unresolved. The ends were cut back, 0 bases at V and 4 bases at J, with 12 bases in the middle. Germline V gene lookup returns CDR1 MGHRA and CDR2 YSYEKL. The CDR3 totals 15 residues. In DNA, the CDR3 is TGCGCCAGCAGCCAAGATTCCGGGATGGGCTATGGCTACACCTTC. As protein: CASSQDSGMGYGYTF.

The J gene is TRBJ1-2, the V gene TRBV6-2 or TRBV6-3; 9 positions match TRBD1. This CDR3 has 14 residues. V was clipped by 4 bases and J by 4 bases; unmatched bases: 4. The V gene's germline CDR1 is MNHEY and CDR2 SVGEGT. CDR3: CASSWDRAGYGYTF. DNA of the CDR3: TGTGCCAGCAGTTGGGACAGGGCTGGCTATGGCTACACCTTC.

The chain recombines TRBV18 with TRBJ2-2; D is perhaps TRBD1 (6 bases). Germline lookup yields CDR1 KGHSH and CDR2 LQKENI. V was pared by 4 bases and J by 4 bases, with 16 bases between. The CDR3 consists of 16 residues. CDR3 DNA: TGTGCCAGCTCACTAAAAACAGGGAGTTTCACCGGGGAGCTGTTTTTT. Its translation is CASSLKTGSFTGELFF.

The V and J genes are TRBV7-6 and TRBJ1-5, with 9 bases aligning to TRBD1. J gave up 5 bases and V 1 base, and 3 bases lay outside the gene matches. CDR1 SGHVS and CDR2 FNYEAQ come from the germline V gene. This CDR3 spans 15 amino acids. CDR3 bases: TGTGCCAGCAGCTTAGAACAGGGGGCACATCAGCCCCAGCATTTT. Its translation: CASSLEQGAHQPQHF.

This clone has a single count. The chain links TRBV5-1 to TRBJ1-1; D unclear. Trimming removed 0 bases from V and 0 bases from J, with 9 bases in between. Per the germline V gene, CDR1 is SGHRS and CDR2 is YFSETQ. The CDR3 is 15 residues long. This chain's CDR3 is CASSLGGVLNTEAFF. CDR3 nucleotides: TGCGCCAGCAGCTTGGGTGGAGTATTGAACACTGAAGCTTTCTTT.

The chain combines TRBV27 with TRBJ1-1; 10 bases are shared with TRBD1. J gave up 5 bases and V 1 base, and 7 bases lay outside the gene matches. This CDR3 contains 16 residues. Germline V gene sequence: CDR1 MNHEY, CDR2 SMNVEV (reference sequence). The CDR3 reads CASSLLGTGVTTEAFF. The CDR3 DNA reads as TGTGCCAGCAGTTTATTGGGGACAGGGGTGACGACTGAAGCTTTCTTT.

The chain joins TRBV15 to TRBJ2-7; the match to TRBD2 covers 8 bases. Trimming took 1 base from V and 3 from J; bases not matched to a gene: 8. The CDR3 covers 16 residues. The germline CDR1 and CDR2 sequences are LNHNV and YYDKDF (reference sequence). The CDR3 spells CATSRGIDSGDYEQYF. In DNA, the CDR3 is TGTGCCACCAGCAGAGGAATCGATAGCGGGGACTACGAGCAGTACTTC.

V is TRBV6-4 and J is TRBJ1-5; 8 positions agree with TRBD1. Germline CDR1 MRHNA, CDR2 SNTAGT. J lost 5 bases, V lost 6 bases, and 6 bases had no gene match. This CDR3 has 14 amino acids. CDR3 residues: CASSRTGFYQPQHF. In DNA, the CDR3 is TGTGCCAGCAGCAGGACAGGGTTCTATCAGCCCCAGCATTTT.

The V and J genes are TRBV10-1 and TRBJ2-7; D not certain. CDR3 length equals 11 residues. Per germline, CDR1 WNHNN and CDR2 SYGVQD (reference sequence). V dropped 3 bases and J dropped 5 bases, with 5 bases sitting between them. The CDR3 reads CASSESDEQYF. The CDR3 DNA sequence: TGCGCCAGCAGTGAATCTGACGAGCAGTACTTC.

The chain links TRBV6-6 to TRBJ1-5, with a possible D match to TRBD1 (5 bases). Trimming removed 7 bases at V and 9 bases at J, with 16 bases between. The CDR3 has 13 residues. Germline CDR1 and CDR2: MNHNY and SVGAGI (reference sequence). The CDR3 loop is CASTLGASRPQHF. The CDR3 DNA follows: TGTGCCAGCACCCTAGGGGCGTCACGGCCCCAGCATTTT.

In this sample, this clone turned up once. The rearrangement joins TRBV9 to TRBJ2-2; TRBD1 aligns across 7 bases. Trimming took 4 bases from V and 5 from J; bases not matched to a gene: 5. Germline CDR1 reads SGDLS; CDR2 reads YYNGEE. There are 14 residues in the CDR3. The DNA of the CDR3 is TGTGCCAGCAGCCTTACAGGGGCGACCGGGGAGCTGTTTTTT. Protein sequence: CASSLTGATGELFF.